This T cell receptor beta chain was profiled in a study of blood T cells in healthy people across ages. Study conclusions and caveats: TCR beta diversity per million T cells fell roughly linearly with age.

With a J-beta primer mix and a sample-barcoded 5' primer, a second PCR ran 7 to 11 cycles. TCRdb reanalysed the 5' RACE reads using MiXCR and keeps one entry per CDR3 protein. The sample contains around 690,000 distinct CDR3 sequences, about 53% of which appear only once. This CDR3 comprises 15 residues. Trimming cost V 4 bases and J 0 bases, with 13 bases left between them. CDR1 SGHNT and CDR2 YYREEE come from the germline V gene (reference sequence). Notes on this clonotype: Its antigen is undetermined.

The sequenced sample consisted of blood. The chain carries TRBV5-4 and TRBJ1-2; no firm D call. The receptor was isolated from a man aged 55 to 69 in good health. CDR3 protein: CASSPSGFPNYGYTF. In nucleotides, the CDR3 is TGTGCCAGCAGCCCATCCGGGTTCCCTAACTATGGCTACACCTTC.